This T cell receptor beta chain was sequenced for a study of blood T cells in healthy people across ages. This clonotype was counted between two and nine times. Per sample, no less than 5.5 micrograms of total RNA were extracted. Germline V lookup: CDR1 ENHRY, CDR2 SYGVKD. V shed 8 bases and J 4 bases; nucleotides not matched to a gene: 10. The CDR3 runs to 15 residues. Combining a sample-barcoded 5' primer with a J-beta primer mix, a second PCR ran for roughly 6 to 12 cycles. TCRdb re-called the 5' RACE reads through MiXCR, storing one row per CDR3 protein. The repertoire includes hundreds of thousands of distinct CDR3 sequences, 62% of them detected once, and about 27% sits in the top ten.

This clonotype was sampled from a man younger than 45 in good health. Material: blood. The chain recombines TRBV10-3 with TRBJ2-1; 8 bases are shared with TRBD2. CDR3 sequence: CAIAPSGGGYNEQFF. As DNA, the CDR3 is TGTGCCATCGCCCCATCTGGCGGGGGGTACAATGAGCAGTTCTTC.